This is a list of T cell receptor beta chains from one sample in a study of T cells in Graves' hyperthyroidism and ophthalmopathy. TCRdb independently ran MiXCR on the multiplex PCR reads; one entry per CDR3 protein. The sample holds more than 500,000 distinct CDR3 sequences, around 43% seen once. The material sequenced was peripheral blood or thyroid tissue (not recorded which). The receptors come from an adult woman with Graves' disease, either hyperthyroidism or ophthalmopathy (not recorded which). The CDR3 runs from the conserved cysteine through the conserved F or W. The D gene is left open where the match is weak. Size values are once, few and many counts, or a class for expanded clones, and some rows have none.

.	16	TRBV6-1	TRBJ1-2	.	CASSESVAQRLYGYTF	TGTGCCAGCAGTGAAAGCGTAGCCCAAAGGCTCTATGGCTACACCTTC
.	14	TRBV7-9	TRBJ1-1	few	CASSPGAKNTEAFF	TGTGCCAGCAGCCCCGGGGCCAAGAACACTGAAGCTTTCTTT
TRBD2	15	TRBV7-2	TRBJ2-7	many	CASSLKAGGVHEQYF	TGTGCCAGCAGCTTAAAAGCGGGGGGGGTCCACGAGCAGTACTTC
.	16	TRBV15	TRBJ1-6	.	CATSSLSDQGNSPLHF	TGTGCCACCAGCAGCTTATCGGATCAGGGTAATTCACCCCTCCACTTT
.	13	TRBV29-1	TRBJ2-7	.	CSVEMTATYEQYF	TGCAGCGTTGAGATGACAGCAACCTACGAGCAGTACTTC
.	15	TRBV5-4	TRBJ1-4	many	CASSAGPGKNEKLFF	TGTGCCAGCAGCGCCGGGCCAGGGAAGAATGAAAAACTGTTTTTT
.	14	TRBV20-1	TRBJ1-4	.	CSAPIGQFNEKLFF	TGCAGTGCGCCTATAGGACAGTTCAATGAAAAACTGTTTTTT
TRBD1	13	TRBV25-1	TRBJ2-5	.	CASTQGGAETQYF	TGTGCCAGCACCCAAGGGGGCGCGGAGACCCAGTACTTC
.	13	TRBV7-9	TRBJ1-2	.	CASSLARTGGYTF	TGTGCCAGCAGCTTAGCGCGGACGGGTGGCTACACCTTC
TRBD2	13	TRBV19	TRBJ2-7	many	CASSIVAGVEQYF	TGTGCCAGTAGTATCGTAGCGGGAGTCGAGCAGTACTTC
TRBD1	14	TRBV20-1	TRBJ2-5	many	CSAITGTGRKTQYF	TGCAGTGCTATCACCGGGACAGGGAGAAAGACCCAGTACTTC
.	12	TRBV6-6	TRBJ2-5	.	CASFGGRETQYF	TGTGCCAGCTTTGGAGGGAGGGAGACCCAGTACTTC
.	16	TRBV2	TRBJ2-2	.	CASSEPRGRDTGELFF	TGTGCCAGCAGTGAACCCAGGGGGAGGGACACCGGGGAGCTGTTTTTT
.	15	TRBV4-3	TRBJ1-2	many	CASSQDFVGFYGYTF	TGCGCCAGCAGCCAAGATTTCGTGGGATTCTATGGCTACACCTTC
.	14	TRBV6-4	TRBJ1-1	many	CASSDSKSNTEAFF	TGTGCCAGCAGTGACTCGAAATCGAACACTGAAGCTTTCTTT
.	15	TRBV20-1	TRBJ2-7	.	CSARSRFSGSYEQYF	TGCAGTGCTAGGTCGAGATTTTCGGGCTCCTACGAGCAGTACTTC
TRBD1	15	TRBV24-1	TRBJ2-2	many	CATLSGTGDTGELFF	TGTGCCACGCTATCCGGGACAGGGGACACCGGGGAGCTGTTTTTT
.	13	TRBV7-8	TRBJ2-7	many	CASSLVAGREQYF	TGTGCCAGCAGCTTAGTGGCGGGGCGGGAGCAGTACTTC
.	14	TRBV20-1	TRBJ2-7	many	CSARDLLGSHEQYF	TGCAGTGCTAGAGATCTATTGGGGTCCCACGAGCAGTACTTC
.	15	TRBV7-2	TRBJ2-7	.	CASSLVRVFSYEQYF	TGTGCCAGCAGCTTAGTACGGGTGTTCTCCTACGAGCAGTACTTC
.	14	TRBV7-2	TRBJ1-1	many	CASSPAYKNTEAFF	TGTGCCAGCAGCCCAGCTTATAAGAACACTGAAGCTTTCTTT
.	14	TRBV5-4	TRBJ2-5	.	CASSVGRGNQPQYF	TGTGCCAGCAGCGTAGGACGTGGAAATCAGCCCCAGTACTTC
.	16	TRBV6-1	TRBJ1-6	many	CASSAFGRGVGSPLHF	TGTGCCAGCAGTGCCTTTGGGAGGGGGGTTGGTTCACCCCTCCACTTT
.	14	TRBV12-3/TRBV12-4	TRBJ2-7	many	CASSAYGTEYEQYF	TGTGCCAGCAGTGCCTACGGGACTGAGTACGAGCAGTACTTC
TRBD1	13	TRBV6-2/TRBV6-3	TRBJ1-1	many	CASSSGQSTEAFF	TGTGCCAGCTCCTCGGGACAGAGCACTGAAGCTTTCTTT
TRBD1	15	TRBV20-1	TRBJ1-1	many	CSARPGTGGTTEAFF	TGCAGTGCTAGACCAGGGACAGGGGGGACCACTGAAGCTTTCTTT
.	11	TRBV7-2	TRBJ1-6	.	CASSTNSPLHF	TGTGCCAGCAGCACGAATTCACCCCTCCACTTT
.	14	TRBV10-3	TRBJ1-2	.	CASSLKAANYGYTF	TGTGCCAGCAGTTTAAAGGCAGCCAACTATGGCTACACCTTC
.	13	TRBV20-1	TRBJ2-2	.	CSAYTRDTGGLFF	TGCAGTGCTTATACCCGGGACACCGGGGGGCTGTTTTTT
.	13	TRBV10-3	TRBJ1-5	once	CASSESLNRPQHF	TGTGCCAGCAGTGAGTCCCTTAACCGGCCCCAGCATTTT
TRBD1	15	TRBV7-2	TRBJ1-4	.	CASSTRQGRNEKLFF	TGTGCCAGCAGCACGAGACAGGGTAGGAATGAAAAACTGTTTTTT
.	13	TRBV29-1	TRBJ1-5	.	CSSFRTRNQPQHF	TGCAGCAGTTTTAGGACACGGAATCAGCCCCAGCATTTT
TRBD2	15	TRBV19	TRBJ2-7	.	CASSAEAGASYEQYF	TGTGCCAGTAGCGCTGAGGCGGGAGCCTCCTACGAGCAGTACTTC
.	14	TRBV6-6	TRBJ2-2	many	CASRQVANTGELFF	TGTGCCAGCAGGCAGGTGGCAAACACCGGGGAGCTGTTTTTT
.	13	TRBV16	TRBJ1-5	.	CASSQFARQPQHF	TGTGCCAGCAGCCAATTTGCACGGCAGCCCCAGCATTTT
.	12	TRBV10-3	TRBJ2-7	.	CAIRAQGSEQYF	TGTGCCATCAGGGCACAGGGTAGCGAGCAGTACTTC